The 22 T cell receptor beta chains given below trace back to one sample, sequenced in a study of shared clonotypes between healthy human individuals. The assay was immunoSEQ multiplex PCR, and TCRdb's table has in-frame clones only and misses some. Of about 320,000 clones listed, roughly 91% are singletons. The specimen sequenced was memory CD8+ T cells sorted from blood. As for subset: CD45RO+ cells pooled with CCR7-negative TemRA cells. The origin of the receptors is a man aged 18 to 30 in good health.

In DNA form, the CDR3 reads TGTGCCAGCAGTGAAGCGAGGGGCGGACAGCCCCAGCATTTT. Translating it yields CASSEARGGQPQHF. The chain is built from TRBV2 and TRBJ1-5; perhaps TRBD1 as D (5 bases). The CDR3 is 14 amino acids. V lost 0 bases, J lost 7 bases, and 10 bases lay in between. Germline assignment: CDR1 SNHLY and CDR2 FYNNEI.

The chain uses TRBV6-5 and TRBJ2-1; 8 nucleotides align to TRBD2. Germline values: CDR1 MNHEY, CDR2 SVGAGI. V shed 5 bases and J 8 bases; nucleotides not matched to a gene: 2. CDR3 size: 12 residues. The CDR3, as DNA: TGTGCCAGCAGTCCAGCGGGGGATGAGCAGTTCTTC. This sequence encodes CASSPAGDEQFF.

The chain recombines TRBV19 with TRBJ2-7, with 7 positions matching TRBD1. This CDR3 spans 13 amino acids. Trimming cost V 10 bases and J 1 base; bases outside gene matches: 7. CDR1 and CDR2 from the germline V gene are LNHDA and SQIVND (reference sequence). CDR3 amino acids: CATSTGQSYEQYF. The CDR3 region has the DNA TGTGCCACCTCGACAGGGCAGTCCTACGAGCAGTACTTC.

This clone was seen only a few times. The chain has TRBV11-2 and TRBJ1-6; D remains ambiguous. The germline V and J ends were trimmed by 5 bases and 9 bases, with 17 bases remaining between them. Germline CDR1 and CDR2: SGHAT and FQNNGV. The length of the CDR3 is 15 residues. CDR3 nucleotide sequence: TGTGCCAGCAGCCTTGGGAGGGTCGTAAGTTCACCCCTCCACTTT. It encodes CASSLGRVVSSPLHF.

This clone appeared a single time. CDR3 bases: TGTGCCAGCAGCTTGAGAAGACAGGGGGCCGAGCAGTACTTC. Its protein is CASSLRRQGAEQYF. V usage is TRBV7-9 and J usage is TRBJ2-7; 10 nucleotides agree with TRBD1. CDR1 is SEHNR and CDR2 is FQNEAQ in the germline V gene (reference sequence). There are 14 residues in the CDR3. Trimming at V came to 3 bases and at J to 6 bases, leaving 5 bases not matched to a gene. Combining the CDR3 with reference TRBV7-9 and TRBJ2-7 gives the whole variable domain DTGVSQNPRHKITKRGQNVTFRCDPISEHNRLYWYRQTLGQGPEFLTYFQNEAQLEKSRLLSDRFSAERPKGSFSTLEIQRTEQGDSAMYLCASSLRRQGAEQYFGPGTRLTVT.

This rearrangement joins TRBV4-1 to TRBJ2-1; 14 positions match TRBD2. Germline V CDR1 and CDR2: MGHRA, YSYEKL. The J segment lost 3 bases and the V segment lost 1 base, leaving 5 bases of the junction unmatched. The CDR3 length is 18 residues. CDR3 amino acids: CASSQGLAGGPGYNEQFF. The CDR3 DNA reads TGCGCCAGCAGCCAAGGACTAGCGGGAGGGCCCGGCTACAATGAGCAGTTCTTC.

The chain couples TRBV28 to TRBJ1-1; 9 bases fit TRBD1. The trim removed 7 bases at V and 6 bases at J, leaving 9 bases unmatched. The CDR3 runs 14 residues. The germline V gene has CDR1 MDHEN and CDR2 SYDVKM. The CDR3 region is CASIPRDRVSEAFF. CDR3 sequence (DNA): TGTGCCAGCATCCCCCGGGACAGGGTATCTGAAGCTTTCTTT.

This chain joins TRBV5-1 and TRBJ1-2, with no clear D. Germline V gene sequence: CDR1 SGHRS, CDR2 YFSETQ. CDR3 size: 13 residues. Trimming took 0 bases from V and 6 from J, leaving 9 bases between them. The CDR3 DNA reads TGCGCCAGCAGCTTGGAAGAGTGGAATGGCTACACCTTC. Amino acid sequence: CASSLEEWNGYTF.

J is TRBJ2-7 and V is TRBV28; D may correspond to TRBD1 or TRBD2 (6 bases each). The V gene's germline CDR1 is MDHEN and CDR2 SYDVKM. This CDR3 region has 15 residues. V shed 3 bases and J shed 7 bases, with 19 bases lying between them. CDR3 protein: CASSFKTGGSGEQYF. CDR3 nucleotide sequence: TGTGCCAGCAGTTTCAAGACAGGAGGGTCCGGAGAGCAGTACTTC.

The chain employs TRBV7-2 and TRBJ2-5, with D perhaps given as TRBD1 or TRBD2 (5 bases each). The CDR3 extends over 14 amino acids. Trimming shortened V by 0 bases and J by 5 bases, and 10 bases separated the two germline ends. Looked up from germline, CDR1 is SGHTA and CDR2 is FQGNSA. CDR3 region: CASSLARGTETQYF. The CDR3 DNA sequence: TGTGCCAGCAGCTTAGCGCGAGGGACGGAGACCCAGTACTTC.

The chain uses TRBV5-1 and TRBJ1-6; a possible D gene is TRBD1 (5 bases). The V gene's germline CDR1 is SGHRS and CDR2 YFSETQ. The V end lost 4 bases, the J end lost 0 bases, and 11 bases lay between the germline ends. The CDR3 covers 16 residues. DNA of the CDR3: TGCGCCAGCAGCCCCGGGGCAAGCTCCTATAATTCACCCCTCCACTTT. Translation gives CASSPGASSYNSPLHF.

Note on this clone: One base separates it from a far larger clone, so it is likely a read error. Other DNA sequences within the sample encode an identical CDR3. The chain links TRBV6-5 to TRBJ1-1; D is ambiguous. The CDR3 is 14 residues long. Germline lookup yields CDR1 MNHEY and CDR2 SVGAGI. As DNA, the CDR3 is TGTGCTAGCAGTTACGTGGGCATGAACACTGAAGCTTTCTTT. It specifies CASSYVGMNTEAFF.

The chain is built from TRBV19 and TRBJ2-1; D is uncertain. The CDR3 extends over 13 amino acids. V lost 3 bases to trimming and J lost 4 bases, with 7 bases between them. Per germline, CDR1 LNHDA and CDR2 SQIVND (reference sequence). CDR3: CASSILGYNEQFF. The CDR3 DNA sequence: TGTGCCAGTAGTATTTTAGGTTACAATGAGCAGTTCTTC. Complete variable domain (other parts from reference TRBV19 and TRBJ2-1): DGGITQSPKYLFRKEGQNVTLSCEQNLNHDAMYWYRQDPGQGLRLIYYSQIVNDFQKGDIAEGYSVSREKKESFPLTVTSAQKNPTAFYLCASSILGYNEQFFGPGTRLTVL.

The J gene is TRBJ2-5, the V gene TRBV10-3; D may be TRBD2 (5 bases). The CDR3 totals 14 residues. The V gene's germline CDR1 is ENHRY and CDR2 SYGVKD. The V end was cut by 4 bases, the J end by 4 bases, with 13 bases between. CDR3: CAISVAGGGETQYF. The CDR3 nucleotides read TGTGCCATCAGTGTAGCCGGAGGTGGAGAGACCCAGTACTTC.

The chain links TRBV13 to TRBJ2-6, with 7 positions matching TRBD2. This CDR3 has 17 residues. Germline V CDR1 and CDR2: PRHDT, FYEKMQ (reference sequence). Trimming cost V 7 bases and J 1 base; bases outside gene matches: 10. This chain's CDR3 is CASTASGGNSGANVLTF. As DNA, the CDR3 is TGTGCCAGCACCGCCTCGGGGGGAAATTCTGGGGCCAACGTCCTGACTTTC.

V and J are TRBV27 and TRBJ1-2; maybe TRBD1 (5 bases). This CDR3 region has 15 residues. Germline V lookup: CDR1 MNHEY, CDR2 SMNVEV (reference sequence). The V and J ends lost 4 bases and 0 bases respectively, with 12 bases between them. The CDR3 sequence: CASSSGVGANYGYTF. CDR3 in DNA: TGTGCCAGCAGTTCGGGGGTGGGAGCTAACTATGGCTACACCTTC.

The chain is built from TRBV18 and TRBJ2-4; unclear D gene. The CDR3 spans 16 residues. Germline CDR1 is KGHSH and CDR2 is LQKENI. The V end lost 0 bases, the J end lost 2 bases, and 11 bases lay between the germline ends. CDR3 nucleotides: TGTGCCAGCTCACCACCGCCAGGCACCACCAAAAACATTCAGTACTTC. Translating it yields CASSPPPGTTKNIQYF.

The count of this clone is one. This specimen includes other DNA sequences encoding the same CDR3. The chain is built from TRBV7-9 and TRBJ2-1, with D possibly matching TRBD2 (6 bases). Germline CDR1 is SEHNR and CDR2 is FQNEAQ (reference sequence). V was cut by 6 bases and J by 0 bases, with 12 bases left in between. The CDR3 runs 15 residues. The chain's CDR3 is CASSPAGSSYNEQFF. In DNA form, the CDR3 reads TGTGCCAGCAGTCCGGCGGGAAGCTCCTACAATGAGCAGTTCTTC. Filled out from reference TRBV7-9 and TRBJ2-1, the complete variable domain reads DTGVSQNPRHKITKRGQNVTFRCDPISEHNRLYWYRQTLGQGPEFLTYFQNEAQLEKSRLLSDRFSAERPKGSFSTLEIQRTEQGDSAMYLCASSPAGSSYNEQFFGPGTRLTVL.

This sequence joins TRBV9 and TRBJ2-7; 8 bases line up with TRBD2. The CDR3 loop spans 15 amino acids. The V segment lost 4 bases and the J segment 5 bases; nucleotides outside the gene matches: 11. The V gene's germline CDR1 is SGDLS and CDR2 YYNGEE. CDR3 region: CASSPSGGSFDEQYF. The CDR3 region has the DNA TGTGCCAGCAGCCCCAGCGGGGGATCTTTTGACGAGCAGTACTTC.

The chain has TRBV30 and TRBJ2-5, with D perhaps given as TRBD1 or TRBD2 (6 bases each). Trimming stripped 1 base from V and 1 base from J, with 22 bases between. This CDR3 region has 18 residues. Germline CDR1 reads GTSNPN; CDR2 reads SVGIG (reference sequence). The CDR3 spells CAWSGSGTPRGIQETQYF. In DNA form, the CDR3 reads TGTGCCTGGAGTGGATCGGGGACTCCCAGGGGCATCCAAGAGACCCAGTACTTC. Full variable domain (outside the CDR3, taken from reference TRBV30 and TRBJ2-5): SQTIHQWPATLVQPVGSPLSLECTVEGTSNPNLYWYRQAAGRGLQLLFYSVGIGQISSEVPQNLSASRPQDRQFILSSKKLLLSDSGFYLCAWSGSGTPRGIQETQYFGPGTRLLVL.

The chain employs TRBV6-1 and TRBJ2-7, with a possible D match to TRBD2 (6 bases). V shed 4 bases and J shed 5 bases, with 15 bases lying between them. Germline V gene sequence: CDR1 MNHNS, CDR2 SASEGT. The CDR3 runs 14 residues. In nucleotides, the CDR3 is TGTGCCAGCAGTGTGTTGCGGGGAGGCCACGAGCAGTACTTC. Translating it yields CASSVLRGGHEQYF.

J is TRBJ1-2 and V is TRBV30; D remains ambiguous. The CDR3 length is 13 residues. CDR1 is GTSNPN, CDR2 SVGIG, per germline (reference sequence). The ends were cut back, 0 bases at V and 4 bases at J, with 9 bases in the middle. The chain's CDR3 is CAWSVVGSYGYTF. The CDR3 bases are TGTGCCTGGAGTGTTGTGGGAAGCTATGGCTACACCTTC.